The next 6 T cell receptor beta chains were all read from a single sample in a study of blood T cell repertoires in COVID-19. Only in-frame clones appear in the TCRdb table, and some are missing; sequencing was by immunoSEQ multiplex PCR. The table shows about 170,000 clones, with roughly 90% occurring only once. Source material: peripheral blood. The receptors were gathered from a woman aged 55-69 years with COVID-19, enrolled during active disease.

The chain carries TRBV7-2 and TRBJ1-2; 9 nucleotides match TRBD1. CDR3 length: 16 amino acids. CDR1 and CDR2 from the germline V gene are SGHTA and FQGNSA. Trimming at V came to 7 bases and at J to 8 bases, leaving 17 bases not matched to a gene. The CDR3 protein is CASTELRGQGMKGYTF. CDR3 bases: TGTGCCAGCACCGAGCTGAGGGGACAGGGTATGAAGGGCTACACCTTC.

The V gene is TRBV7-2, the J gene TRBJ1-3; D is ambiguous. V shed 1 base and J shed 6 bases, with 13 bases lying between them. This CDR3 is 15 amino acids long. Looked up from germline, CDR1 is SGHTA and CDR2 is FQGNSA. In nucleotides, the CDR3 is TGTGCCAGCAGCTTAGGGCAGGCTAAGGCAAACACCATATATTTT. Translating it yields CASSLGQAKANTIYF.

The V call is TRBV30, the J call TRBJ1-5, with D perhaps TRBD1 (5 bases). Germline V gene data show CDR1 as GTSNPN and CDR2 as SVGIG (reference sequence). The CDR3 contains 16 residues. Between the trimmed V and J ends, which lost 3 bases and 0 bases, there was a span of 15 bases. The CDR3 loop is CAWSVQGLVSNQPQHF. CDR3 in DNA: TGTGCCTGGAGCGTCCAGGGTCTGGTTAGCAATCAGCCCCAGCATTTT.

The rearrangement joins TRBV3-1 (or the pseudogene TRBV3-2) to TRBJ1-2; no clear D. Trimming stripped 4 bases from V and 1 base from J, with 7 bases between. The CDR3 extends over 13 amino acids. Germline V CDR1 and CDR2: LGHDT, YNNKEL (reference sequence). CDR3 bases: TGTGCCAGCAGCCTACAGCTTAACTATGGCTACACCTTC. Translated, it gives CASSLQLNYGYTF.

V usage is TRBV15 and J usage is TRBJ2-7; tentatively, D is TRBD2 (6 bases). The CDR3 sequence is 15 residues long. The germline V and J ends were trimmed by 0 bases and 2 bases, with 11 bases remaining between them. Germline loops: CDR1 LNHNV, CDR2 YYDKDF (reference sequence). The CDR3 reads CATSRDSGVTYEQYF. The CDR3 coding sequence is TGTGCCACCAGCAGAGATTCGGGAGTGACCTACGAGCAGTACTTC.

The rearrangement joins TRBV5-1 to TRBJ1-1; D not certain. Germline V gene lookup returns CDR1 SGHRS and CDR2 YFSETQ. CDR3 length: 16 residues. Trimming took off 2 bases at V and 0 bases at J, with 14 bases between the two ends. The CDR3 protein is CASSFGSWSMNTEAFF. The CDR3 DNA sequence: TGCGCCAGCAGCTTTGGGAGTTGGAGCATGAACACTGAAGCTTTCTTT.